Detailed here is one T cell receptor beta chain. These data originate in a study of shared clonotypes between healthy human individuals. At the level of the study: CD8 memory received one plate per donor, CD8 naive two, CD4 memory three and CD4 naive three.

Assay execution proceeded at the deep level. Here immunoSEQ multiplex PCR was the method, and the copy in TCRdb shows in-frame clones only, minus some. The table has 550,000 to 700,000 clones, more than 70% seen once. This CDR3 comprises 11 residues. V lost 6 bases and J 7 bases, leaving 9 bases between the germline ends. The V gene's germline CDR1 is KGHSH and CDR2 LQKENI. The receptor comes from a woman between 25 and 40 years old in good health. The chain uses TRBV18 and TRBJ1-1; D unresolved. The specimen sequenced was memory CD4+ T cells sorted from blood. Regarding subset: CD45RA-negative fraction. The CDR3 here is CASSAGVEAFF. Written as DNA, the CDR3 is TGTGCCAGCTCGGCGGGCGTTGAAGCTTTCTTT.